Listed here are 12 T cell receptor beta chains from one sample, sequenced in a study of blood T cells in healthy people across ages. The authors ran a second PCR of 7 to 11 cycles using a sample-barcoded 5' primer and a J-beta primer mix. TCRdb passed the 5' RACE reads through MiXCR, listing each CDR3 protein once. The sample carries about a million distinct CDR3 sequences, about 48% recorded once. Source material: blood. The receptors shown here come from a man aged 30 to 45 in good health.

This clonotype was counted a few times. V usage is TRBV7-2 and J usage is TRBJ2-5, with D possibly called TRBD1 or TRBD2 (6 bases each). The germline V and J ends were trimmed by 5 bases and 3 bases, with 16 bases remaining between them. The CDR3 has 15 amino acids. Germline values: CDR1 SGHTA, CDR2 FQGNSA. CDR3 amino acids: CASSPGGTRKETQYF. The CDR3 nucleotides read TGTGCCAGCAGCCCTGGGGGGACACGTAAAGAGACCCAGTACTTC.

The chain joins TRBV28 to TRBJ2-4; 7 bases align to TRBD1. Losses at the gene ends were 6 bases for V and 13 bases for J; bases not matched to a gene: 12. CDR1 MDHEN and CDR2 SYDVKM come from the germline V gene. This CDR3 contains 13 residues. The CDR3 DNA reads as TGTGCCAGCAGGGGGACAGTGGGGTGGGTGCAGTACTTC. Its protein product is CASRGTVGWVQYF. The full variable domain, rest sourced from reference TRBV28 and TRBJ2-4, is DVKVTQSSRYLVKRTGEKVFLECVQDMDHENMFWYRQDPGLGLRLIYFSYDVKMKEKGDIPEGYSVSREKKERFSLILESASTNQTSMYLCASRGTVGWVQYFGAGTRLSVL.

This rearrangement joins TRBV5-6 to TRBJ1-6, with 7 nucleotides matching TRBD1. The J segment lost 4 bases and the V segment lost 2 bases, leaving 3 bases of the junction unmatched. CDR1 and CDR2 from the germline V gene are SGHDT and YYEEEE. CDR3 size: 15 residues. The CDR3 spells CASSFVTGYNSPLHF. CDR3 bases: TGTGCCAGCAGCTTTGTGACAGGGTATAATTCACCCCTCCACTTT.

This clonotype was found a few times. This chain connects TRBV20-1 to TRBJ2-5, with a weak D call TRBD1 (6 bases). The germline V gene has CDR1 DFQATT and CDR2 SNEGSKA (reference sequence). Deletions cut 3 bases from V and 0 bases from J, with 14 bases between. The CDR3 covers 15 residues. The CDR3 DNA reads as TGCAGTGCTAGGAAAAACAGGGACAACCAAGAGACCCAGTACTTC. As protein: CSARKNRDNQETQYF.

This rearrangement joins TRBV6-5 to TRBJ2-7; 8 bases fit TRBD2. Germline lookup yields CDR1 MNHEY and CDR2 SVGAGI. The CDR3 sequence is 15 residues long. Germline trimming cut 0 bases from V and 3 bases from J; bases unmatched to any gene: 4. The CDR3 DNA reads TGTGCCAGCAGTTACTCGGGACTAGGTAACTACGAGCAGTACTTC. It codes for CASSYSGLGNYEQYF.

V and J are TRBV7-8 and TRBJ2-7; D gene uncertain. CDR1 is SGHVS and CDR2 is FQNEAQ in the germline V gene. Trimming took 5 bases from V and 4 from J, leaving 9 bases between them. This CDR3 is 12 amino acids long. The CDR3, as DNA: TGTGCCAGCAGCCGTCCCAGATACGAGCAGTACTTC. Protein product: CASSRPRYEQYF.

This chain uses TRBV6-1 with TRBJ1-2, with D unclear. CDR3 length equals 11 residues. Germline values: CDR1 MNHNS, CDR2 SASEGT. V was clipped by 6 bases and J by 6 bases, with 8 bases between them. The CDR3 nucleotides read TGTGCCAGCAGCAGTTTAGATGGCTACACCTTC. This gives the protein CASSSLDGYTF.

Many counts were recorded for this clonotype. The J gene is TRBJ1-4, the V gene TRBV7-2; 9 positions match TRBD1. Germline CDR1 reads SGHTA; CDR2 reads FQGNSA. V dropped 5 bases and J dropped 8; count of bases not matched to a gene: 6. CDR3 size: 14 residues. CDR3 DNA sequence: TGTGCCAGCAGCCTGGACAGGGGTCGGGAAAAACTGTTTTTT. Encoded protein: CASSLDRGREKLFF.

This clonotype was seen more than once but under ten times. The V call is TRBV11-2, the J call TRBJ1-1, with no clear D. The CDR3 runs to 12 residues. The germline gives CDR1 SGHAT, CDR2 FQNNGV. V lost 2 bases and J lost 5, with 6 bases in between. The CDR3 spells CASSLLTTEAFF. Written as DNA, the CDR3 is TGTGCCAGCAGCTTACTTACAACTGAAGCTTTCTTT.

This chain uses TRBV7-2 with TRBJ2-7, with TRBD2 identical over 7 bases. Germline V gene sequence: CDR1 SGHTA, CDR2 FQGNSA. V lost 5 bases to trimming and J lost 1 base; unmatched junction nucleotides: 14. The CDR3 is made up of 17 amino acids. CDR3 in DNA: TGTGCCAGCAGCCAATCCGGGTCTAGCGGTTTTTCCTACGAGCAGTACTTC. Amino acid sequence: CASSQSGSSGFSYEQYF.

With regard to this clonotype: The junction departs from the called germline gene at one end, perhaps through a read error. V gene TRBV6-2 or TRBV6-3 combines with J gene TRBJ2-3; TRBD2 aligns across 8 bases. Germline-derived CDR1 and CDR2 are MNHEY and SVGEGT. The CDR3 covers 16 residues. The CDR3 region is CTSSSRLRGVADTQYF. CDR3 DNA: TGTACCAGCAGTTCGCGTTTGCGGGGGGTCGCAGATACGCAGTATTTT.

J is TRBJ2-7 and V is TRBV4-3, with D hard to call. From germline, CDR1 is LGHNA and CDR2 YSLEER. This CDR3 is 15 amino acids long. V shed 1 base and J shed 4 bases, with 14 bases lying between them. CDR3 sequence reads: CASSQVRQAVYEQYF. The CDR3 nucleotides are TGCGCCAGCAGCCAAGTAAGGCAGGCCGTTTACGAGCAGTACTTC.